Here is one T cell receptor (beta chain) with its context. The data were produced by immunoSEQ multiplex PCR, yet TCRdb's version contains in-frame clones alone and is incomplete. Of about 230,000 clones in the sample, over 70% were seen once. The data belong to a study of control samples from healthy donors and cancer patients. The CDR3 totals 14 residues. Trimming pared 4 bases from V and 8 bases from J, leaving 14 bases between. Per the germline V gene, CDR1 is SGHVS and CDR2 is FQNEAQ. V is TRBV7-8 and J is TRBJ1-4; a possible D gene is TRBD1 (5 bases). Input material: PBMCs. This receptor was obtained from a woman in her sixties or seventies with lung cancer. CDR3 nucleotide sequence: TGTGCCAGCAGCTCCCTCCGGGACGTCGAAAAACTGTTTTTT. Its translation: CASSSLRDVEKLFF.